The table lists the clone carrying this TCR beta chain with a few counts. Its matching antigen is unknown. Read data end 3 residues before the CDR3 end; the end is taken from the germline J gene. Trimming at V came to 7 bases and at J to 7 bases, leaving 7 bases not matched to a gene. Germline V gene lookup returns CDR1 KGHSH and CDR2 LQKENI. CDR3 length: 13 amino acids. The sample comes from a study of T cell clonality in common variable immunodeficiency. Whole-study findings and limits: Fewer deletions and N-nucleotide insertions were reportedly seen in common variable immunodeficiency TCR beta sequences.

Measured with immunoSEQ multiplex PCR; TCRdb has only the in-frame clones, and not every one. The repertoire yields roughly 55,000 clones, none seen only once; the top ten contain roughly 5.5%. This clonotype was obtained from a person aged 18-70 years in good health. The sequencing sample was made of peripheral blood mononuclear cells. V usage is TRBV18 and J usage is TRBJ1-1; 9 bases fit TRBD1. Partial CDR3 DNA: TGTGCCAGCTTAGGGACAGGGTTTGGTGAA. The encoded protein is CASLGTGFGE. The CDR3, in full, reads CASLGTGFGEAFF.